The next 14 T cell receptor beta chains were all read from a single sample in a study of T cells in Graves' hyperthyroidism and ophthalmopathy. The TCR beta CDR3 regions underwent amplification using RNA transcripts as the source. A first-round RT-PCR of the TCR CDR3 used the HTBI primer set. A single record per CDR3 protein comes from TCRdb applying MiXCR to the multiplex PCR reads. The sample has roughly 380,000 distinct CDR3 sequences, 11% to 15% seen once. The sample consisted of blood. The origin of the receptors is a woman aged 55 to 70 with Graves' hyperthyroidism.

The chain couples TRBV7-9 to TRBJ1-1; D gene uncertain. This CDR3 contains 12 residues. Germline-derived CDR1 and CDR2 are SEHNR and FQNEAQ (reference sequence). The V end was cut by 1 base, the J end by 11 bases, with 11 bases between. This CDR3 reads CASSLESLRAFF. The DNA for the CDR3 is TGTGCCAGCAGCTTAGAAAGTTTACGGGCTTTCTTT.

This clonotype has a count of ten or more. This chain uses TRBV3-1 with TRBJ2-7, with 9 bases that match TRBD2. This CDR3 has 15 residues. V trimming: 4 bases; J trimming: 1 base; junction bases outside the gene matches: 5. Germline values: CDR1 LGHDT, CDR2 YNNKEL (reference sequence). Here the CDR3 reads CASSRPTSGSYEQYF. In DNA form, the CDR3 reads TGTGCCAGCAGCCGTCCGACTAGCGGATCCTACGAGCAGTACTTC.

This clonotype was recorded many times. DNA for the CDR3: TGCGCCAGCAGCTTTTTCCGTGGGGGGCGACTCACAGATACGCAGTATTTT. It specifies CASSFFRGGRLTDTQYF. The rearrangement uses TRBV5-1 and TRBJ2-3; D may correspond to TRBD1 or TRBD2 (6 bases each). This CDR3 is 17 amino acids long. Germline CDR1 is SGHRS and CDR2 is YFSETQ. Trimming cost V 2 bases and J 2 bases, with 18 bases left between them.

This clonotype was seen many times. The chain links TRBV6-1 to TRBJ2-3, with 9 bases fitting TRBD2. This CDR3 has 16 residues. Per the germline V gene, CDR1 is MNHNS and CDR2 is SASEGT. The ends lost 2 bases at V and 7 bases at J; junction bases unmatched: 10. CDR3 sequence reads: CASSEKRASGTNTQYF. CDR3 bases: TGTGCCAGCAGTGAAAAGAGGGCTAGCGGGACCAATACGCAGTATTTT.

This clonotype was counted ten times or more. CDR3 in amino acids: CASRTPGKETQYF. The CDR3 nucleotides read TGTGCCAGCAGAACTCCCGGAAAAGAGACCCAGTACTTC. The V gene is TRBV2, the J gene TRBJ2-5, with D unclear. Trimming took off 6 bases at V and 3 bases at J, with 11 bases between the two ends. The CDR3 extends over 13 amino acids. The germline CDR1 and CDR2 sequences are SNHLY and FYNNEI.

This clonotype was seen at least ten times. The chain has TRBV2 and TRBJ2-7; D tentatively reads TRBD1 or TRBD2 (6 bases each). Germline V lookup: CDR1 SNHLY, CDR2 FYNNEI. This CDR3 region has 15 residues. Trimming took 3 bases from V and 3 from J, leaving 15 bases between them. The chain's CDR3 is CASSEGAGRDYEQYF. DNA for the CDR3: TGTGCCAGCAGTGAGGGGGCGGGACGAGACTACGAGCAGTACTTC.

The chain recombines TRBV27 with TRBJ2-1; D gene unclear. CDR3 length: 13 amino acids. CDR1 MNHEY and CDR2 SMNVEV come from the germline V gene (reference sequence). V was shortened by 6 bases and J by 9 bases, with 15 bases between the two germline ends. The DNA for the CDR3 is TGTGCCAGCAGATTCAACCTCTTTGGTGAGCAGTTCTTC. Translation: CASRFNLFGEQFF.

This clonotype was recorded many times. The chain employs TRBV12-3 or TRBV12-4 and TRBJ1-5; possibly TRBD1 for D (5 bases). The CDR3 runs 14 residues. V dropped 5 bases and J dropped 0 bases, with 8 bases sitting between them. For the CDR3, the DNA is TGTGCCAGCAGTCAGGGAAATAGCAATCAGCCCCAGCATTTT. Its translation is CASSQGNSNQPQHF.

This clonotype was observed a handful of times. The chain couples TRBV7-9 to TRBJ1-5, with D tentatively TRBD1 (5 bases). Germline loops: CDR1 SEHNR, CDR2 FQNEAQ (reference sequence). V was pared by 11 bases and J by 1 base, with 18 bases between. The CDR3 runs 15 residues. CDR3 in DNA: TGTGCCTCGGCCCAGGGAGTGGGCAGCAATCAGCCCCAGCATTTT. Its protein product is CASAQGVGSNQPQHF.

This clonotype appeared many times. J is TRBJ2-3 and V is TRBV2, with D perhaps being TRBD1 or TRBD2 (5 bases each). The V gene's germline CDR1 is SNHLY and CDR2 FYNNEI. The germline V and J ends were trimmed by 9 bases and 5 bases, with 18 bases remaining between them. This CDR3 comprises 14 residues. The CDR3: CASGRDGRGDTQYF. The CDR3, as DNA: TGTGCCAGTGGCCGGGACGGACGGGGAGATACGCAGTATTTT.

Many counts were recorded for this clonotype. The V gene is TRBV7-9, the J gene TRBJ1-2; tentatively, D is TRBD1 (5 bases). Germline V lookup: CDR1 SEHNR, CDR2 FQNEAQ (reference sequence). This CDR3 has 14 amino acids. Trimming removed 3 bases at V and 8 bases at J, with 16 bases between. CDR3 loop: CASSFLTDGTGYTF. As DNA, the CDR3 is TGTGCCAGCAGCTTTTTAACAGATGGGACCGGCTACACCTTC.

At least ten counts were recorded for this clonotype. The chain joins TRBV12-3 or TRBV12-4 to TRBJ2-5, with 8 bases identical to TRBD2. V dropped 5 bases and J dropped 7; count of bases not matched to a gene: 9. CDR3 length: 14 amino acids. For the CDR3, the DNA is TGTGCCAGCAGTCCAGGGACTAGTTTTGCGACCCAGTACTTC. The encoded protein is CASSPGTSFATQYF.

This clonotype appeared many times. The J gene is TRBJ2-5, the V gene TRBV11-2; TRBD1 is a possible D gene (6 bases). CDR3 length equals 15 residues. Germline CDR1 SGHAT, CDR2 FQNNGV. V lost 3 bases and J 4 bases, leaving 15 bases between the germline ends. In DNA, the CDR3 is TGTGCCAGCAGCTTTAGCGTCCTAGGGGGAGAGACCCAGTACTTC. This encodes CASSFSVLGGETQYF.

Many counts were recorded for this clonotype. The chain is built from TRBV9 and TRBJ2-3; D is tentatively TRBD1 or TRBD2 (5 bases each). CDR3 length equals 15 residues. The V end was cut by 4 bases, the J end by 0 bases, with 12 bases between. Germline V CDR1 and CDR2: SGDLS, YYNGEE. The CDR3 region is CASSPSGTSTDTQYF. Here the CDR3 DNA reads TGTGCCAGCAGCCCTTCCGGGACCAGCACAGATACGCAGTATTTT. The variable domain in full, with the rest retrieved from reference TRBV9 and TRBJ2-3, is DSGVTQTPKHLITATGQRVTLRCSPRSGDLSVYWYQQSLDQGLQFLIQYYNGEERAKGNILERFSAQQFPDLHSELNLSSLELGDSALYFCASSPSGTSTDTQYFGPGTRLTVL.